Following are 8 T cell receptor beta chains from one sample sequenced in a study of CD8 T cells in ankylosing spondylitis. TCRdb re-derived calls from the 5' RACE reads in MiXCR, one entry per CDR3 protein. Here the sample spans about 480,000 distinct CDR3 sequences, 17% being singletons. General study points: Ankylosing spondylitis blood seemed to carry a telltale TCR beta motif made of eight highly homologous variants.

The antigens of these receptors remain unknown. Sequenced input: blood, either unsorted or a sorted T cell fraction (not recorded which). These receptors were obtained from a male donor with ankylosing spondylitis.

The chain is built from TRBV4-1 and TRBJ1-6, with TRBD1 matching over 7 bases. CDR3 length equals 15 residues. The J segment lost 4 bases and the V segment lost 3 bases, leaving 3 bases of the junction unmatched. Germline V gene sequence: CDR1 MGHRA, CDR2 YSYEKL. DNA for the CDR3: TGCGCCAGCAGCCAGAACAGGGGATATAATTCACCCCTCCACTTT. This translates into CASSQNRGYNSPLHF.

The chain uses TRBV12-3 or TRBV12-4 and TRBJ1-3; D is ambiguous. Trimming left V 2 bases short and J 2 bases short, with 7 bases between. This CDR3 is 14 amino acids long. The CDR3 protein is CASSLLGPGNTIYF. For the CDR3, the DNA is TGTGCCAGCAGTTTATTAGGGCCTGGAAACACCATATATTTT.

This clonotype was counted a few times. The chain joins TRBV5-6 to TRBJ1-2, with no clear D. Germline loops: CDR1 SGHDT, CDR2 YYEEEE. CDR3 size: 13 residues. V gave up 2 bases and J gave up 3 bases, with 8 bases separating them. This chain's CDR3 is CASSFRQDYGYTF. CDR3 sequence (DNA): TGTGCCAGCAGCTTCCGCCAGGACTATGGCTACACCTTC.

CDR3: CAIKQGSQETQYF. The DNA of the CDR3 is TGTGCCATCAAACAGGGATCCCAAGAGACCCAGTACTTC. The rearrangement uses TRBV2 and TRBJ2-5; tentative D call: TRBD1 (6 bases). The V and J ends lost 10 bases and 1 base respectively, with 13 bases between them. The CDR3 runs to 13 residues. Germline lookup yields CDR1 SNHLY and CDR2 FYNNEI.

This clonotype was seen ten or more times. In nucleotides, the CDR3 is TGCAGCGTGGCCCCTCGGGGAGTCTCCTACGAGCAGTACTTC. It yields the protein CSVAPRGVSYEQYF. The chain recombines TRBV29-1 with TRBJ2-7, with D maybe TRBD2 (5 bases). Germline CDR1 reads SQVTM; CDR2 reads ANQGSEA. The CDR3 extends over 14 amino acids. Trimming removed 6 bases at V and 0 bases at J, with 15 bases between.

This chain links TRBV20-1 with TRBJ1-4; weak D call: TRBD1 (6 bases). Between the trimmed V and J ends, which lost 1 base and 6 bases, there was a span of 12 bases. CDR3 length: 14 residues. Germline values: CDR1 DFQATT, CDR2 SNEGSKA (reference sequence). CDR3 sequence reads: CSARVGGLDEKLFF. The CDR3 DNA is TGCAGTGCTAGAGTGGGGGGCCTCGATGAAAAACTGTTTTTT.

In its sample, this clonotype was seen a few times. The chain links TRBV28 to TRBJ2-5; the match to TRBD2 covers 8 bases. CDR1 and CDR2 from the germline V gene are MDHEN and SYDVKM. With V trimmed by 7 bases and J by 2 bases, 9 bases remained unmatched. This CDR3 region has 15 residues. The CDR3 nucleotides are TGTGCCAGCACTCCCCCTCAGCGGGGGCAAGAGACCCAGTACTTC. This codes for CASTPPQRGQETQYF.

This clonotype was observed a handful of times. The DNA for the CDR3 is TGTGCCAGCAGCGAGCAGGGGGCAGCGAACACTGAAGCTTTCTTT. Translating it yields CASSEQGAANTEAFF. V is TRBV3-1 and J is TRBJ1-1; 8 bases align to TRBD1. The trim removed 5 bases at V and 1 base at J, leaving 6 bases unmatched. The length of the CDR3 is 15 residues. Germline CDR1 LGHDT, CDR2 YNNKEL (reference sequence).